Below are 7 T cell receptor beta chains sequenced from a single sample in a study of identical twins. TCRdb used MiXCR to reprocess the 5' RACE reads, holding one entry per CDR3 protein. The sample holds about 460,000 distinct CDR3 sequences, 13% to 15% seen once. These sequences were also reported in another study, on yellow fever vaccine responses in identical twins.

The sequencing input was CD4+ T cells sorted from blood. These receptors all come from a young woman in good health.

This chain uses TRBV20-1 with TRBJ2-5; maybe TRBD2 (5 bases). Germline CDR1 and CDR2: DFQATT and SNEGSKA (reference sequence). The CDR3 covers 13 residues. Trimming took 3 bases from V and 1 from J, leaving 9 bases between them. The CDR3 spells CSASGVTQETQYF. CDR3 in DNA: TGCAGTGCTAGCGGGGTCACCCAAGAGACCCAGTACTTC.

This clonotype showed up just a few times. The chain recombines TRBV25-1 with TRBJ2-1, with D possibly TRBD2 on 7 matching bases. The CDR3 runs 17 residues. The germline V and J ends were trimmed by 2 bases and 5 bases, with 19 bases remaining between them. Germline V gives CDR1 MGHDK, CDR2 SYGVNS. CDR3 bases: TGTGCCAGCAGTGAAGGGAGGGGGGACATTTCCGACAATGAGCAGTTCTTC. The encoded protein is CASSEGRGDISDNEQFF.

The V call is TRBV28, the J call TRBJ2-2; D may be TRBD2 (5 bases). This CDR3 spans 15 amino acids. Trimming stripped 5 bases from V and 5 bases from J, with 15 bases between. CDR1 and CDR2 from the germline V gene are MDHEN and SYDVKM. CDR3 residues: CASSLPRGLTGELFF. CDR3 coding DNA: TGTGCCAGCAGTCTACCCCGGGGATTGACCGGGGAGCTGTTTTTT.

The V and J genes are TRBV20-1 and TRBJ2-3; 9 bases align to TRBD1. V trimming: 5 bases; J trimming: 3 bases; junction bases outside the gene matches: 6. The CDR3 length is 14 residues. CDR1 DFQATT and CDR2 SNEGSKA come from the germline V gene (reference sequence). DNA for the CDR3: TGCAGTGCTGGCACAGGGGGCCGGACAGATACGCAGTATTTT. Amino acids: CSAGTGGRTDTQYF.

This clonotype has only a few counts. This chain uses TRBV28 with TRBJ2-3; D is unclear. V was shortened by 3 bases and J by 4 bases, with 11 bases between the two germline ends. Germline CDR1 reads MDHEN; CDR2 reads SYDVKM. This CDR3 region has 14 residues. The CDR3 sequence is CASSFLSGADTQYF. In DNA form, the CDR3 reads TGTGCCAGCAGTTTCCTCTCTGGGGCAGATACGCAGTATTTT.

The chain has TRBV2 and TRBJ2-5; D could derive from TRBD1 or TRBD2 (5 bases each). Germline V gene lookup returns CDR1 SNHLY and CDR2 FYNNEI. This CDR3 is 15 amino acids long. V was pared by 2 bases and J by 5 bases, with 15 bases between. CDR3 sequence: CASSESWGLRETQYF. CDR3 bases: TGTGCCAGCAGTGAATCTTGGGGGTTGAGGGAGACCCAGTACTTC.

This clonotype has a handful of counts. The chain has TRBV27 and TRBJ2-2, with D perhaps assigned TRBD1 or TRBD2 (7 bases each). Germline V gene sequence: CDR1 MNHEY, CDR2 SMNVEV (reference sequence). The V gene lost 6 bases and the J gene lost 2 bases, with 16 bases spanning the gap. The CDR3 spans 16 residues. This chain's CDR3 is CASRGGGRVNTGELFF. The CDR3 coding sequence is TGTGCCAGCAGGGGAGGGGGCCGAGTAAACACCGGGGAGCTGTTTTTT.